This TCR beta chain stems from a study of glioma-infiltrating T cells after dendritic cell vaccination. A single count supports this clone. The germline CDR1 and CDR2 sequences are MNHNS and SASEGT. This CDR3 has 14 amino acids. Trimming cost V 8 bases and J 6 bases, with 17 bases left between them. Only in-frame clones appear in the TCRdb table, and some are missing; sequencing was by immunoSEQ multiplex PCR. The table lists just over 95,000 clones, over 60% of them singletons. The receptor was derived from a human donor with glioblastoma. The rearrangement joins TRBV6-1 to TRBJ1-5, with D uncertain. The sample consisted of blood, taken before dendritic cell vaccination. CDR3 in DNA: TGTGCCAGCTCGAATCAGGTCAGGCGTCAGCCCCAGCATTTT. Translation: CASSNQVRRQPQHF.